This TCR beta chain was obtained from a study of blood T cell repertoires in COVID-19. The germline gives CDR1 GTSNPN, CDR2 SVGIG (reference sequence). V was clipped by 5 bases and J by 0 bases, with 14 bases between them. The CDR3 has 15 amino acids. Participant-given clinical history determined each cohort assignment. The protocol was immunoSEQ multiplex PCR, while the TCRdb copy is restricted to in-frame clones and leaves out a portion. The sample shows 200,000 or so clones, about 86% of them seen only once. The chain combines TRBV30 with TRBJ1-3, with D unclear. The source is a man in his forties who had recovered from COVID-19. Sequencing input: PBMCs or T cells enriched from blood (not recorded which). The DNA of the CDR3 is TGTGCCTGGGGGATTTACCGCTACTCTGGAAACACCATATATTTT. As protein: CAWGIYRYSGNTIYF. The variable domain in full, completed from reference TRBV30 and TRBJ1-3, reads SQTIHQWPATLVQPVGSPLSLECTVEGTSNPNLYWYRQAAGRGLQLLFYSVGIGQISSEVPQNLSASRPQDRQFILSSKKLLLSDSGFYLCAWGIYRYSGNTIYFGEGSWLTVV.